This T cell receptor (beta chain) is from a study of T cell responses to AZD1222 COVID-19 vaccine (dated by TCRdb to the early 2020s). Context from the whole study: A total of 233 trial participants underwent TCR sequencing, of whom around 200 received two doses of AZD1222 and about 25 received two doses of the MenACWY control vaccine. Enrollment into the trials was organized by age into subgroups of 18-55, 56-69 and 70-plus years, and those subgroups contained roughly 150, 30 and 60 TCR-sequenced participants, respectively.

With respect to this clone: It has no known antigen specificity. No base-level quality is on record; no much larger clone is a single base apart.

The CDR3 regions of human TCRbeta chains were analyzed by immunosequencing. As for the authors' bioinformatics: Repertoire TCRs were matched against a reference library of SARS-CoV-2-specific TCRs generated with the MIRA antigen-specificity platform. Breadth meant the fraction of unique TCRs that were SARS-CoV-2-associated, whereas depth meant the fraction of total T cells that were SARS-CoV-2-associated. Using the MIRA data, each spike-specific TCR was assigned both to the spike region to which the TCR was reactive and to a CD4 or CD8 class. Log10-transformed breadth and depth values were compared by one-way ANOVA with Sidak's multiple comparisons tests. In TCRdb, the immuneACCESS table is reduced to in-frame sequences with V and J assigned. These tables do not hold every clone; where another copy was compared, an unresolved V gene accounts for under half, and the others remain unexplained. D and trimming were read from the DNA, whereas the V and J calls and clone size are those reported in that table. This sample has approximately 150,000 clones in its table, and under 95% of those were observed once. The top ten constitute roughly 4.3% of the sample.

General conclusions and limits of the study: Participants were mostly white British, with more females than males. The authors suggested clonal diversity may have been underestimated. A significant rise in spike-specific TCR breadth and depth was observed after two AZD1222 doses relative to day 0 and relative to MenACWY recipients. The 56-69-year group was small, and its depth increase did not reach significance, likely because of low power. Conclusions about previously exposed vaccinees are limited because only six or seven AZD1222 recipients were SARS-CoV-2 seropositive at baseline. Epitopes outside the regions mutated in the B.1.351 and B.1.1.7 variants were reportedly recognized by nearly half of the unique spike-specific TCRs. The whole spike protein was spanned by vaccine-associated CD4 TCRs, and dominant responses were seen in regions 160-218 and 743-854. Because no day 14 peak-response samples were available, the repertoires could be characterized only after the peak T cell response.

The CDR3 covers 13 residues, taking in both the cysteine and the phenylalanine. Here the CDR3 DNA is all that survives: 39 bases in frame from base 1. CDR1 and CDR2, looked up from the germline V gene, are LGHNA and YNFKEQ. Cut back by 4 bases and 4 bases, the V and J ends lie 10 bases apart. The time point label here, explained by the study, means: baseline before first vaccination. This specimen's treatment or condition label, per the study, means: meningococcal conjugate vaccine given as trial control. The vaccinee samples were drawn from two UK trials, COV001 and COV002, one of which was a single-blind randomized controlled phase 2/3 trial testing AZD1222 (ChAdOx1 nCoV-19) in healthy adults. For TCRbeta chain sequencing, PBMC samples were collected from trial participants at day 0 and at day 28 after the second dose.

This sequence uses TRBV4-2 and TRBJ2-5; the D gene cannot be resolved reliably. The receptor comes from an adult in good health. Sequenced here: peripheral blood, sampled on day 0 of MenACWY control vaccination. The nucleotides are TGTGCCAGCAGCCCCAAACTATCAGAGACCCAGTACTTC. This codes for CASSPKLSETQYF.